Below, one T cell receptor (beta chain) is given with its context. Authors' processing steps: Amplifying reference gene primers gave estimates of nucleated cell counts. Using immunoSEQ multiplex PCR, the repertoire was profiled, and TCRdb retains in-frame clones only, with some absent. D and trimming come from the DNA, and the V and J calls and clone size come from that table. Of roughly 250,000 clones in the sample, 70% to 85% were seen once. This sample was taken from a study of blood T cell repertoires in COVID-19. Background on the study: The study drew acute and convalescent COVID-19 samples from the United States, Italy and Spain. The analysed material was cDNA or gDNA that came from T cells, B-cell-depleted T cells, or PBMCs.

This CDR3 region has 15 residues. Per germline, CDR1 SGHAT and CDR2 FQNNGV. Trimming pared 5 bases from V and 9 bases from J, leaving 19 bases between. The V gene is TRBV11-2, the J gene TRBJ2-2, with a tentative D call TRBD1 (6 bases). Material: peripheral blood. The sequence came from an elderly woman with active or convalescent COVID-19. The CDR3 region has the DNA TGTGCCAGCAGCCCCGCAGGGGTCTGGGGCAGGGAGCTGTTTTTT. Translating it yields CASSPAGVWGRELFF.